These 12 T cell receptor beta chains came from one sample sequenced in a study of blood T cell repertoires in COVID-19. Sequenced by immunoSEQ multiplex PCR; TCRdb stores in-frame clones only, minus some. The table has about 120,000 clones, 76% seen once; the top ten hold roughly 3.8%. Material for sequencing was peripheral blood. These receptors all come from a woman aged 80 or over with acute or convalescent COVID-19.

The V and J genes are TRBV18 and TRBJ2-2; D perhaps matches TRBD1 (5 bases). The length of the CDR3 is 13 residues. The V end lost 4 bases, the J end lost 6 bases, and 9 bases lay between the germline ends. Germline V lookup: CDR1 KGHSH, CDR2 LQKENI. The CDR3 reads CASSLGAAGELFF. The CDR3 region has the DNA TGTGCCAGCTCACTTGGGGCGGCCGGGGAGCTGTTTTTT.

V usage is TRBV7-2 and J usage is TRBJ2-7; possible D gene TRBD1, 6 bases. Deletions cut 0 bases from V and 2 bases from J, with 17 bases between. There are 17 residues in the CDR3. Germline CDR1 reads SGHTA; CDR2 reads FQGNSA. The CDR3 region is CASSLALTGFGPYEQYF. CDR3 nucleotide sequence: TGTGCCAGCAGCTTAGCCTTGACAGGTTTCGGGCCCTACGAGCAGTACTTC.

The V gene is TRBV10-3, the J gene TRBJ2-3; 7 nucleotides agree with TRBD1. Germline V gene sequence: CDR1 ENHRY, CDR2 SYGVKD. The CDR3 is 13 residues long. The V segment lost 8 bases and the J segment 1 base; nucleotides outside the gene matches: 3. The CDR3 reads CAIATGRTDTQYF. The CDR3 DNA reads as TGTGCCATCGCGACAGGGCGCACAGATACGCAGTATTTT.

This chain connects TRBV6-5 to TRBJ2-5; 7 bases are shared with TRBD2. The CDR3 is 14 residues long. The V gene's germline CDR1 is MNHEY and CDR2 SVGAGI. V was clipped by 0 bases and J by 7 bases; unmatched bases: 5. The CDR3, as DNA: TGTGCCAGCAGTTACTCAAGCGGGGTCGGGACCCAGTACTTC. It encodes CASSYSSGVGTQYF.

CDR3 residues: CASSLPGEETQYF. CDR3 nucleotides: TGCGCCAGCAGCTTGCCAGGGGAAGAGACCCAGTACTTC. V gene TRBV5-1 combines with J gene TRBJ2-5, with a weak D call TRBD1 (6 bases). V dropped 1 base and J dropped 3 bases, with 7 bases sitting between them. Germline lookup yields CDR1 SGHRS and CDR2 YFSETQ. The CDR3 is 13 amino acids.

The rearrangement links TRBV5-1 to TRBJ2-1; maybe TRBD2 (6 bases). The V and J ends lost 0 bases and 7 bases respectively, with 11 bases between them. The V gene's germline CDR1 is SGHRS and CDR2 YFSETQ. The CDR3 spans 14 residues. This CDR3 is CASSLVLAENEQFF. CDR3 DNA sequence: TGCGCCAGCAGCTTGGTGTTAGCGGAGAATGAGCAGTTCTTC.

This chain uses TRBV5-1 with TRBJ2-2; no clear D. Trimming stripped 4 bases from V and 2 bases from J, with 3 bases between. The CDR3 sequence is 12 residues long. Germline V gene lookup returns CDR1 SGHRS and CDR2 YFSETQ. The DNA of the CDR3 is TGCGCCAGCAGCCTTAACACCGGGGAGCTGTTTTTT. Translating gives CASSLNTGELFF.

The genes are TRBV30 and TRBJ1-5, with D tentatively TRBD1 (6 bases). Trimming pared 4 bases from V and 2 bases from J, leaving 9 bases between. Looked up from germline, CDR1 is GTSNPN and CDR2 is SVGIG (reference sequence). The CDR3 covers 13 residues. This chain's CDR3 is CAWTRGGNQPQHF. The CDR3 DNA reads as TGTGCCTGGACCAGGGGCGGCAATCAGCCCCAGCATTTT.

The rearrangement joins TRBV11-2 to TRBJ2-7; possibly TRBD2 for D (7 bases). This CDR3 is built from 15 residues. Germline values: CDR1 SGHAT, CDR2 FQNNGV. The germline V and J ends were trimmed by 2 bases and 5 bases, with 16 bases remaining between them. CDR3 sequence reads: CASSLTLGGAHEQYF. The CDR3 DNA reads as TGTGCCAGCAGCTTAACCCTAGGGGGGGCGCACGAGCAGTACTTC.

This chain connects TRBV6-1 to TRBJ2-3; TRBD2 matches 16 bases. The trim removed 1 base at V and 4 bases at J, leaving 8 bases unmatched. The CDR3 loop spans 19 amino acids. Per germline, CDR1 MNHNS and CDR2 SASEGT. The CDR3 nucleotides are TGTGCCAGCAGTGAAGACCCGGGACTAGCGGGGGGGCCCGCAGATACGCAGTATTTT. It yields the protein CASSEDPGLAGGPADTQYF.

The chain employs TRBV27 and TRBJ1-2; 7 bases fit TRBD1. The CDR3 runs 13 residues. Germline V CDR1 and CDR2: MNHEY, SMNVEV (reference sequence). Trimming cost V 1 base and J 7 bases; bases outside gene matches: 3. CDR3: CASSLLGGGGYTF. For the CDR3, the DNA is TGTGCCAGCAGTTTATTAGGGGGCGGTGGCTACACCTTC.

The rearrangement links TRBV28 to TRBJ2-7, with a possible D match to TRBD2 (6 bases). The V end lost 8 bases, the J end lost 4 bases, and 15 bases lay between the germline ends. This CDR3 region has 13 residues. The V gene's germline CDR1 is MDHEN and CDR2 SYDVKM. The CDR3 is CASFSPGEYEQYF. The CDR3, as DNA: TGTGCCAGCTTTTCACCGGGGGAGTACGAGCAGTACTTC.